The rows below give T cell receptor beta chains drawn from one sample of a study of blood T cell repertoires in COVID-19. Assay: immunoSEQ multiplex PCR; the TCRdb copy retains only in-frame clones and omits some. The profile shows roughly 200,000 clones, around 90% of them singletons. What was sequenced was peripheral blood. All receptors derive from a man aged 40-50 years with acute or convalescent COVID-19. The CDR3 runs from the conserved cysteine through the conserved F or W. The order of the fields is V gene, D gene, clone size, J gene, CDR3 protein, CDR3 DNA. The D gene is left open where the match is weak. The size of a clone is reported for some rows only, either as once, few or many, or as a class for expanded clones.

TRBV19	.	few	TRBJ1-1	CASSILRNTEAFF	TGTGCCAGTAGTATTCTCCGTAACACTGAAGCTTTCTTT
TRBV19	.	few	TRBJ1-4	CASSMRRDYNEKLFF	TGTGCCAGTAGTATGCGGAGGGATTATAATGAAAAACTGTTTTTT
TRBV19	.	.	TRBJ1-1	CASTRSLAITEAFF	TGTGCCAGTACCCGCTCCCTAGCTATCACTGAAGCTTTCTTT
TRBV5-1	TRBD1	.	TRBJ2-5	CASSFRGPQETQYF	TGCGCCAGCAGCTTCAGGGGGCCCCAAGAGACCCAGTACTTC
TRBV10-3	TRBD2	.	TRBJ2-1	CAIGGGRGEQFF	TGTGCCATCGGCGGGGGGCGGGGTGAGCAGTTCTTC
TRBV6-4	.	.	TRBJ2-1	CASSAGHRSYNEQFF	TGTGCCAGCAGTGCGGGACATCGCTCCTACAATGAGCAGTTCTTC
TRBV12-3/TRBV12-4	.	.	TRBJ2-7	CASSLGGLYEQYF	TGTGCCAGCAGTTTAGGGGGGCTCTACGAGCAGTACTTC
TRBV7-2	.	.	TRBJ2-3	CASSLDRGTDTQYF	TGTGCCAGCAGCTTAGACAGGGGCACAGATACGCAGTATTTT
TRBV9	TRBD1	.	TRBJ1-5	CASSPGTDLHQPQHF	TGTGCCAGCAGCCCGGGGACAGACTTACATCAGCCCCAGCATTTT
TRBV4-2	TRBD1	once	TRBJ2-6	CASSPDRGLGANVLTF	TGTGCCAGCAGCCCCGACAGGGGGCTTGGGGCCAACGTCCTGACTTTC
TRBV12-3/TRBV12-4	.	.	TRBJ1-2	CASSTRGAGYTF	TGTGCCAGCAGTACCCGCGGGGCCGGCTACACCTTC
TRBV27	TRBD1	.	TRBJ2-7	CASTGGTGTYEQYF	TGTGCCAGCACCGGCGGGACAGGGACGTACGAGCAGTACTTC
TRBV6-2/TRBV6-3	.	once	TRBJ2-7	CASSTVVSNYEQYF	TGTGCCAGCAGTACGGTCGTGTCAAACTACGAGCAGTACTTC
TRBV6-5	.	.	TRBJ1-2	CASSYSGPGYGYTF	TGTGCCAGCAGTTACTCCGGCCCGGGCTATGGCTACACCTTC
TRBV7-2	TRBD1	.	TRBJ1-2	CASSLAQGASGYTF	TGTGCCAGCAGCTTAGCACAGGGGGCTAGTGGCTACACCTTC
TRBV19	.	.	TRBJ2-2	CASSIGTRTDAGELFF	TGTGCCAGTAGTATAGGCACGAGGACAGATGCCGGGGAGCTGTTTTTT
TRBV15	.	.	TRBJ2-2	CATSRSANTGELFF	TGTGCCACCAGCAGGAGTGCGAACACCGGGGAGCTGTTTTTT
TRBV2	.	.	TRBJ1-5	CASSGQFQPQHF	TGTGCCAGCAGTGGACAGTTTCAGCCCCAGCATTTT
TRBV5-4	.	.	TRBJ2-1	CASSSYGQWNEQFF	TGTGCCAGCAGCTCATATGGACAGTGGAATGAGCAGTTCTTC
TRBV4-2	TRBD2	.	TRBJ2-4	CASSQDGRGGGGSIQYF	TGTGCCAGCAGCCAAGATGGGCGCGGCGGGGGAGGGAGCATTCAGTACTTC